The 11 T cell receptor beta chains reported below all come from one sample, sequenced in a study of cytomegalovirus exposure and HLA in healthy donors. Use of 60 Vbeta and 13 Jbeta primers characterized the PCR. Profiling relied on immunoSEQ multiplex PCR, and the TCRdb table lists in-frame clones only, not all of them. The sample has just under 95,000 clones; about 85% are singletons. What was sequenced was PBMCs. These receptors were obtained from a girl under 10 years old in good health and CMV-seropositive.

The V and J genes are TRBV25-1 and TRBJ2-7, with a possible D match to TRBD2 (5 bases). The CDR3 length is 14 residues. Looked up from germline, CDR1 is MGHDK and CDR2 is SYGVNS. Trimming took 5 bases from V and 1 from J, leaving 12 bases between them. Here the CDR3 DNA reads TGTGCCAGCAGTATAAGGGAGCGTTCCTACGAGCAGTACTTC. It encodes CASSIRERSYEQYF.

The chain links TRBV4-2 to TRBJ2-7; a weak D match, TRBD2 (6 bases). The germline CDR1 and CDR2 sequences are LGHNA and YNFKEQ. Trimming removed 3 bases at V and 4 bases at J, with 13 bases between. The CDR3 spans 14 residues. CDR3 coding DNA: TGTGCCAGCAGCCAGGGGACTCAGCTATACGAGCAGTACTTC. Its translation: CASSQGTQLYEQYF.

The chain is built from TRBV28 and TRBJ1-4, with TRBD1 matching over 7 bases. There are 19 residues in the CDR3. V gave up 5 bases and J gave up 1 base; unmatched junction bases: 16. The germline gives CDR1 MDHEN, CDR2 SYDVKM. This chain's CDR3 is CASSPPGQTFLLTNEKLFF. CDR3 DNA sequence: TGTGCCAGCAGTCCCCCGGGACAGACATTCTTATTAACTAATGAAAAACTGTTTTTT.

This chain connects TRBV5-1 to TRBJ1-5; D unclear. Trimming took 0 bases from V and 8 from J, leaving 9 bases between them. Germline CDR1 is SGHRS and CDR2 is YFSETQ. The CDR3 has 13 amino acids. CDR3 amino acids: CASSLVPYKPQHF. The CDR3 nucleotides are TGCGCCAGCAGCTTGGTTCCCTATAAGCCCCAGCATTTT.

CDR3 protein: CASRVPSTDTQYF. CDR3 DNA: TGTGCCAGCAGGGTTCCTAGCACAGATACGCAGTATTTT. V gene TRBV19 combines with J gene TRBJ2-3, with TRBD1 as a possible D gene (5 bases). This CDR3 spans 13 amino acids. V shed 9 bases and J shed 0 bases, with 10 bases lying between them. CDR1 LNHDA and CDR2 SQIVND come from the germline V gene (reference sequence).

The CDR3 here is CASSIGTGTYEQYF. In DNA form, the CDR3 reads TGTGCCAGTAGTATAGGGACAGGGACCTACGAGCAGTACTTC. The chain uses TRBV19 and TRBJ2-7; 8 nucleotides agree with TRBD1. Germline-derived CDR1 and CDR2 are LNHDA and SQIVND (reference sequence). The CDR3 contains 14 residues. Germline trimming cut 1 base from V and 2 bases from J; bases unmatched to any gene: 1.

V is TRBV23-1 and J is TRBJ1-5; 7 bases are shared with TRBD1. TRBV23-1 is placed among ORFs of uncertain function. V lost 3 bases and J lost 6; bases outside the gene matches: 8. The CDR3 contains 15 residues. CDR3 nucleotide sequence: TGCGCCAGCAGTCACGGAAACAGGGGAGGTCAGCCCCAGCATTTT. Its translation: CASSHGNRGGQPQHF.

V is TRBV5-5 and J is TRBJ2-7, with 14 bases lining up with TRBD2. The ends lost 5 bases at V and 7 bases at J; junction bases unmatched: 8. The CDR3 spans 15 residues. Per germline, CDR1 SGHKS and CDR2 YYEKEE (reference sequence). The CDR3 DNA sequence: TGTGCCAGCAGACCTCGACTAGCGGGGGGGTCTGAGCAGTACTTC. It yields the protein CASRPRLAGGSEQYF.

The V and J genes are TRBV13 and TRBJ2-3, with 11 bases matching TRBD1. Germline V CDR1 and CDR2: PRHDT, FYEKMQ (reference sequence). This CDR3 spans 16 amino acids. V dropped 4 bases and J dropped 3; count of bases not matched to a gene: 6. CDR3 sequence reads: CASSSTGTGGTDTQYF. In DNA, the CDR3 is TGTGCCAGCAGCTCCACCGGGACAGGGGGGACAGATACGCAGTATTTT. Using reference TRBV13 and TRBJ2-3 for the parts outside the CDR3, the full variable domain is AAGVIQSPRHLIKEKRETATLKCYPIPRHDTVYWYQQGPGQDPQFLISFYEKMQSDKGSIPDRFSAQQFSDYHSELNMSSLELGDSALYFCASSSTGTGGTDTQYFGPGTRLTVL.

This sequence joins TRBV12-2 and TRBJ2-2; the D call TRBD2 from the table was never checked on the DNA. TRBV12-2 corresponds to a pseudogene. The CDR3 spans 14 residues. DNA for the CDR3: TGTGCAAGTCGACGGAGGGGGGGGACCGGGGAGCTGTTTTTT. Protein sequence: CASRRRGGTGELFF.

The CDR3 spells CASSPAGVGSYNEQFF. For the CDR3, the DNA is TGTGCCAGCAGCCCAGCGGGAGTTGGCTCCTACAATGAGCAGTTCTTC. The J gene is TRBJ2-1, the V gene TRBV25-1; 8 bases match TRBD2. CDR3 length: 16 residues. The germline V gene encodes CDR1 MGHDK and CDR2 SYGVNS. Trimming took 6 bases from V and 0 from J; bases not matched to a gene: 7.